This T cell receptor (beta chain) was observed in a study of CD8 T cells in ankylosing spondylitis. The study's findings and limits: Matched synovial fluid from ankylosing spondylitis patients was reported to be enriched for disease-linked clones. Clones linked with disease were CD8+ and fairly uncommon in the peripheral blood.

MiXCR was run by TCRdb on the 5' RACE reads, yielding one entry per CDR3 protein. The sample contains approximately 15,000 distinct CDR3 sequences, more than 2.5% of which appear only once. The CDR3 loop spans 17 amino acids. V trimming: 0 bases; J trimming: 2 bases; junction bases outside the gene matches: 5. Germline V CDR1 and CDR2: SGDLS, YYNGEE. This clonotype was seen at least ten times. As yet, its antigen is unknown. Sequenced input: blood, either unsorted or a sorted T cell fraction (not recorded which). The receptor was derived from a male donor with ankylosing spondylitis or in good health (not recorded which). The chain uses TRBV9 and TRBJ2-1; TRBD2 matches at 10 bases. CDR3 DNA sequence: TGTGCCAGCAGCGTAGGGGGAAGCGGGGGGGCCTACAATGAGCAGTTCTTC. It translates to CASSVGGSGGAYNEQFF.